These T cell receptor beta chains were read from a single sample in a study of Graves' ophthalmopathy and Graves' hyperthyroidism. TCRdb fed the multiplex PCR reads into MiXCR, producing one record per CDR3 protein. Among roughly 480,000 distinct CDR3 sequences listed, approximately 15% were seen once. The source material was blood. These receptors all stem from a woman aged 25-40 years with Graves' ophthalmopathy. Both conserved end residues are part of each CDR3. The order of the fields is J gene, D gene, V gene, clone size, CDR3 protein, CDR3 DNA. The D gene is left open where the match is weak. Clone sizes are given selectively: once, few, many, or a class where the clone is expanded.

J: TRBJ2-4; D: NA; V: TRBV28; size: many; CDR3: CASSTRGNQYF; DNA: TGTGCCAGCAGCACTAGGGGGAATCAGTACTTC
J: TRBJ1-1; D: TRBD1; V: TRBV20-1; size: many; CDR3: CSASRDSQNTEAFF; DNA: TGCAGTGCTAGCCGGGACAGCCAGAACACTGAAGCTTTCTTT
J: TRBJ2-5; D: NA; V: TRBV29-1; size: many; CDR3: CSVDLQGGETQYF; DNA: TGCAGCGTTGACCTACAGGGAGGAGAGACCCAGTACTTC
J: TRBJ1-5; D: NA; V: TRBV28; size: many; CDR3: CASSLRGEDQPQHF; DNA: TGTGCCAGCAGTTTAAGAGGGGAGGATCAGCCCCAGCATTTT
J: TRBJ2-5; D: TRBD1; V: TRBV5-4; size: many; CDR3: CASSFTGGGETQYF; DNA: TGTGCCAGCAGCTTTACAGGGGGCGGGGAGACCCAGTACTTC
J: TRBJ2-6; D: NA; V: TRBV20-1; size: many; CDR3: CSARRQGANVLTF; DNA: TGCAGTGCCCGGAGACAGGGGGCCAACGTCCTGACTTTC
J: TRBJ2-7; D: NA; V: TRBV10-3; size: many; CDR3: CAIRGYGSSYEQYF; DNA: TGTGCCATCAGGGGTTATGGTAGCTCCTACGAGCAGTACTTC
J: TRBJ1-6; D: TRBD1; V: TRBV7-3; size: many; CDR3: CASSMTGGNSPLHF; DNA: TGTGCCAGCAGCATGACAGGGGGCAATTCACCCCTCCACTTT
J: TRBJ2-5; D: TRBD2; V: TRBV20-1; size: many; CDR3: CSAKMTSAPSTQYF; DNA: TGCAGTGCTAAGATGACTAGCGCTCCAAGTACCCAGTACTTC
J: TRBJ1-5; D: NA; V: TRBV6-2/TRBV6-3; size: many; CDR3: CASSFLQGRGNQPQHF; DNA: TGTGCCAGCAGCTTTCTACAGGGCCGGGGCAATCAGCCCCAGCATTTT
J: TRBJ1-1; D: NA; V: TRBV10-3; size: many; CDR3: CAINSGDGYTEAFF; DNA: TGTGCCATCAATTCGGGGGACGGTTATACTGAAGCTTTCTTT
J: TRBJ2-2; D: NA; V: TRBV6-1; size: few; CDR3: CATTTDTAGELFF; DNA: TGTGCCACCACCACCGACACGGCCGGGGAGCTGTTTTTT
J: TRBJ1-5; D: NA; V: TRBV6-1; size: NA; CDR3: CASSEGAGNQPQHF; DNA: TGTGCCAGCAGTGAGGGTGCGGGCAATCAGCCCCAGCATTTT
J: TRBJ1-1; D: NA; V: TRBV6-6; size: many; CDR3: CASSLINGEAFF; DNA: TGTGCCAGCAGCCTGATCAATGGTGAAGCTTTCTTT
J: TRBJ1-2; D: NA; V: TRBV27; size: many; CDR3: CASSLNPAHRASGYTF; DNA: TGTGCCAGCAGTTTAAACCCCGCGCACAGGGCCAGTGGCTACACCTTC
J: TRBJ1-1; D: TRBD1; V: TRBV5-1; size: NA; CDR3: CASSLAGTGVRAEAFF; DNA: TGCGCCAGCAGCTTGGCGGGGACAGGGGTTAGGGCTGAAGCTTTCTTT
J: TRBJ1-2; D: NA; V: TRBV15; size: many; CDR3: CATSRLAGAYGYTF; DNA: TGTGCCACCAGCAGGCTTGCAGGGGCCTATGGCTACACCTTC
J: TRBJ1-2; D: TRBD1; V: TRBV6-1; size: many; CDR3: CASSQGTYYGYTF; DNA: TGTGCCAGTTCACAGGGGACTTACTATGGCTACACCTTC
J: TRBJ1-1; D: NA; V: TRBV19; size: NA; CDR3: CASSMVRNTEAFF; DNA: TGTGCCAGTAGTATGGTCAGGAACACTGAAGCTTTCTTT
J: TRBJ2-2; D: TRBD2; V: TRBV27; size: many; CDR3: CAYRTSGRPGELFF; DNA: TGTGCCTATCGGACTAGCGGGAGGCCCGGGGAGCTGTTTTTT
J: TRBJ2-5; D: TRBD1; V: TRBV7-2; size: NA; CDR3: CASSQDRVETQYF; DNA: TGTGCCAGCAGCCAGGACAGGGTGGAGACCCAGTACTTC
J: TRBJ1-6; D: NA; V: TRBV12-3/TRBV12-4; size: many; CDR3: CASMGARESPLHF; DNA: TGTGCCAGCATGGGGGCTCGGGAATCACCCCTCCACTTT
J: TRBJ2-2; D: NA; V: TRBV19; size: many; CDR3: CVSSIAISGELFF; DNA: TGTGTCAGTAGTATTGCCATCAGCGGGGAGCTGTTTTTT
J: TRBJ2-7; D: TRBD2; V: TRBV29-1; size: few; CDR3: CSAGPASGSFGEQYF; DNA: TGCAGCGCCGGACCCGCTAGCGGGAGCTTTGGGGAGCAGTACTTC
J: TRBJ1-2; D: NA; V: TRBV12-3/TRBV12-4; size: many; CDR3: CASSPSPYGYTF; DNA: TGTGCCAGCAGTCCCTCTCCCTATGGCTACACCTTC
J: TRBJ2-7; D: NA; V: TRBV27; size: NA; CDR3: CASSSPGRSDYEQYF; DNA: TGTGCCAGCAGTTCCCCAGGTAGATCCGACTACGAGCAGTACTTC
J: TRBJ2-7; D: NA; V: TRBV3-1; size: many; CDR3: CASSQESSGQLTYEQYF; DNA: TGTGCCAGCAGCCAAGAAAGTAGCGGTCAGCTTACCTACGAGCAGTACTTC
J: TRBJ1-5; D: NA; V: TRBV6-4; size: NA; CDR3: CASSSGNHQPQHF; DNA: TGTGCCAGCAGTTCAGGGAACCATCAGCCCCAGCATTTT
J: TRBJ1-5; D: TRBD1; V: TRBV12-3/TRBV12-4; size: many; CDR3: CASSKRQGQGNQPQHF; DNA: TGTGCCAGCAGTAAAAGACAGGGACAGGGCAATCAGCCCCAGCATTTT
J: TRBJ1-5; D: NA; V: TRBV30; size: NA; CDR3: CAWSLQGGPQHF; DNA: TGTGCCTGGAGCCTACAGGGTGGGCCCCAGCATTTT
J: TRBJ2-7; D: NA; V: TRBV28; size: many; CDR3: CASTISATYEQYF; DNA: TGTGCCAGTACCATTTCGGCGACCTACGAGCAGTACTTC
J: TRBJ1-1; D: NA; V: TRBV6-5; size: many; CDR3: CASSFATPMNTEAFF; DNA: TGTGCCAGCAGTTTCGCGACACCCATGAACACTGAAGCTTTCTTT
J: TRBJ1-2; D: TRBD1; V: TRBV6-5; size: many; CDR3: CASSSPGQGVPRYGYTF; DNA: TGTGCCAGCAGTTCTCCGGGACAGGGGGTTCCTCGCTACGGCTACACCTTC
J: TRBJ1-1; D: NA; V: TRBV28; size: few; CDR3: CASRVGGTEACF; DNA: TGTGCCAGCAGAGTAGGGGGGACTGAAGCTTGCTTT
J: TRBJ1-5; D: NA; V: TRBV6-1; size: many; CDR3: CASIDDSNQPQHF; DNA: TGTGCCAGCATTGATGATAGCAATCAGCCCCAGCATTTT
J: TRBJ2-2; D: TRBD2; V: TRBV5-1; size: NA; CDR3: CASSLVPIRSGGANTGELFF; DNA: TGCGCCAGCAGCTTGGTACCAATAAGGAGCGGGGGAGCGAACACCGGGGAGCTGTTTTTT
J: TRBJ2-5; D: TRBD2; V: TRBV7-2; size: many; CDR3: CASSFSGASGETQYF; DNA: TGTGCCAGCAGCTTTAGCGGGGCCTCCGGTGAGACCCAGTACTTC
J: TRBJ1-2; D: NA; V: TRBV28; size: many; CDR3: CASSSRLGVANYGYTF; DNA: TGTGCCAGCAGTTCCCGATTGGGGGTAGCTAACTATGGCTACACCTTC
J: TRBJ2-6; D: NA; V: TRBV12-3/TRBV12-4; size: NA; CDR3: CASTPARAIGANVLTF; DNA: TGTGCCAGCACCCCCGCCCGAGCGATTGGGGCCAACGTCCTGACTTTC
J: TRBJ1-6; D: TRBD1; V: TRBV12-3/TRBV12-4; size: many; CDR3: CASRSTGGGNSPLHF; DNA: TGTGCCAGCAGATCCACAGGGGGCGGCAATTCACCCCTCCACTTT
J: TRBJ1-2; D: NA; V: TRBV27; size: NA; CDR3: CASSGKGKLNYGYTF; DNA: TGTGCCAGCAGTGGTAAGGGGAAATTGAACTATGGCTACACCTTC
J: TRBJ2-2; D: NA; V: TRBV12-3/TRBV12-4; size: many; CDR3: CASRDPLGELFF; DNA: TGTGCCAGCAGGGACCCTCTGGGGGAGCTGTTTTTT
J: TRBJ1-3; D: NA; V: TRBV30; size: few; CDR3: CAWSGWSGNTIYF; DNA: TGTGCCTGGAGTGGCTGGTCTGGAAACACCATATATTTT
J: TRBJ1-1; D: NA; V: TRBV5-1; size: many; CDR3: CASMEGSSPYTEAFF; DNA: TGCGCCAGCATGGAAGGATCCTCCCCCTACACTGAAGCTTTCTTT
J: TRBJ2-5; D: NA; V: TRBV11-2; size: many; CDR3: CASSLSLPQETQYF; DNA: TGTGCCAGCAGCCTAAGCTTGCCGCAAGAGACCCAGTACTTC
J: TRBJ2-7; D: TRBD2; V: TRBV6-1; size: many; CDR3: CASILSGRAYEQYF; DNA: TGTGCCAGCATCTTAAGCGGGAGGGCCTACGAGCAGTACTTC
J: TRBJ2-4; D: TRBD1; V: TRBV11-2; size: many; CDR3: CASSLERQGLVAKNIKYF; DNA: TGTGCCAGCAGCTTAGAGAGACAGGGGTTGGTAGCCAAAAACATTAAGTACTTC
J: TRBJ1-1; D: NA; V: TRBV30; size: many; CDR3: CAWSPPSPGLAEAFF; DNA: TGTGCCTGGAGTCCCCCCTCTCCTGGGTTGGCTGAAGCTTTCTTT
J: TRBJ2-7; D: TRBD1; V: TRBV6-2/TRBV6-3; size: many; CDR3: CASSYLTGAHGQYF; DNA: TGTGCCAGCAGTTACCTGACAGGGGCCCACGGGCAGTACTTC
J: TRBJ1-1; D: NA; V: TRBV6-5; size: many; CDR3: CASSLVVTGREAFF; DNA: TGTGCCAGCAGTTTAGTGGTCACAGGGCGCGAAGCTTTCTTT
J: TRBJ1-2; D: TRBD1; V: TRBV6-1; size: many; CDR3: CASLSDRAASYGYTF; DNA: TGTGCCAGCCTTTCCGACAGGGCAGCTAGCTATGGCTACACCTTC
J: TRBJ2-7; D: TRBD2; V: TRBV9; size: many; CDR3: CASSRTTSGRGYEQYF; DNA: TGTGCCAGCAGTCGAACTACTAGCGGGAGGGGATACGAGCAGTACTTC
J: TRBJ2-5; D: NA; V: TRBV12-3/TRBV12-4; size: many; CDR3: CASTSTLWETQYF; DNA: TGTGCCAGCACCTCGACACTATGGGAGACCCAGTACTTC
J: TRBJ1-5; D: NA; V: TRBV27; size: many; CDR3: CASTPVPDGQNQPQHF; DNA: TGTGCCAGCACCCCTGTCCCGGACGGGCAAAATCAGCCCCAGCATTTT
J: TRBJ2-5; D: NA; V: TRBV7-2; size: many; CDR3: CASSLTILTETQYF; DNA: TGTGCCAGCAGCCTCACAATATTAACGGAGACCCAGTACTTC